This entry is about one T cell receptor (beta chain). This specimen comes from a study of blood T cell repertoires in COVID-19. Study information: COVID-19 samples, acute and convalescent, were from the United States, Italy and Spain. PBMCs, B-cell-depleted T cells, or T cells provided the cDNA or gDNA that made up the material.

The repertoire was sequenced with immunoSEQ multiplex PCR; TCRdb's copy has only in-frame clones and lacks some. The data show over 200,000 clones, with roughly four fifths seen just once and 10% to 15% held by the top ten. The length of the CDR3 is 16 residues. Per the germline V gene, CDR1 is SNHLY and CDR2 is FYNNEI. Trimming removed 8 bases from V and 5 bases from J, with 21 bases in between. The source material was peripheral blood. The origin of this receptor is a woman aged 40 to 50 with acute or convalescent COVID-19. V is TRBV2 and J is TRBJ2-2; D is possibly TRBD2 (6 bases). The CDR3 reads CASRAQLASGTGELFF. CDR3 DNA: TGTGCCAGCCGCGCACAACTAGCTTCGGGGACCGGGGAGCTGTTTTTT. The full variable domain, with the rest looked up from reference TRBV2 and TRBJ2-2, is EPEVTQTPSHQVTQMGQEVILRCVPISNHLYFYWYRQILGQKVEFLVSFYNNEISEKSEIFDDQFSVERPDGSNFTLKIRSTKLEDSAMYFCASRAQLASGTGELFFGEGSRLTVL.